The 15 T cell receptor beta chains presented below share a single source sample, sequenced in a study of OX40 agonist ivuxolimab in advanced cancers. TCRdb keeps only in-frame clones here, not all; method: immunoSEQ multiplex PCR. The repertoire holds roughly 100,000 clones, roughly 88% seen once, with 3.5% to 4.5% in the top ten. The source material was CD4+ or CD8+ T cells sorted from blood, sampled in a trial of the OX40 agonist ivuxolimab. The receptors derive from an adult with an advanced solid tumor such as melanoma, head and neck, liver or kidney cancer.

This clone was detected only a few times. The chain carries TRBV19 and TRBJ2-5; TRBD2 matches at 8 bases. J was trimmed by 3 bases and V by 3 bases; bases with no gene match: 6. CDR3 length: 15 amino acids. CDR1 is LNHDA and CDR2 is SQIVND in the germline V gene (reference sequence). For the CDR3, the DNA is TGTGCCAGTAGTATCCCGGGAGCGGGAGAAGAGACCCAGTACTTC. It is translated as CASSIPGAGEETQYF.

This chain uses TRBV5-1 with TRBJ2-7; the match to TRBD2 covers 10 bases. Losses at the gene ends were 1 base for V and 7 bases for J; bases not matched to a gene: 11. The CDR3 has 16 amino acids. CDR1 is SGHRS, CDR2 YFSETQ, per germline. The CDR3 DNA follows: TGCGCCAGCAGCTTGACCGCCGGGACTAGCGTGAGAGAGCAGTACTTC. Translation: CASSLTAGTSVREQYF.

The gene calls are TRBV28 and TRBJ2-7, with D possibly being TRBD2 (6 bases). Trimming took off 3 bases at V and 2 bases at J, with 14 bases between the two ends. From germline, CDR1 is MDHEN and CDR2 SYDVKM. The CDR3 runs 15 residues. CDR3 sequence: CASSLTGASTYEQYF. In nucleotides, the CDR3 is TGTGCCAGCAGTTTGACGGGAGCTAGTACCTACGAGCAGTACTTC.

The rearrangement joins TRBV5-4 to TRBJ2-1, with a tentative D call TRBD2 (5 bases). V was shortened by 3 bases and J by 12 bases, with 19 bases between the two germline ends. CDR3 length: 14 residues. CDR1 and CDR2 (germline): SGHNT, YYREEE (reference sequence). Here the CDR3 reads CASSSDAGPPWQFF. The CDR3 nucleotides read TGTGCCAGCAGCTCCGACGCGGGCCCCCCATGGCAGTTCTTC.

The chain carries TRBV27 and TRBJ1-1; the D is unclear. The CDR3 covers 15 residues. V was clipped by 1 base and J by 2 bases, with 11 bases between them. The germline V gene has CDR1 MNHEY and CDR2 SMNVEV (reference sequence). The DNA for the CDR3 is TGTGCCAGCAGTTTATATCCGGGAACCAACACTGAAGCTTTCTTT. Translating it yields CASSLYPGTNTEAFF.

This clone was seen a single time. This chain links TRBV10-1 with TRBJ2-5; D gene ambiguous. With 2 bases removed from V and 11 bases from J, the gap between germline ends came to 12 bases. This CDR3 spans 12 amino acids. CDR1 is WNHNN and CDR2 is SYGVQD in the germline V gene (reference sequence). The CDR3 loop is CASSEAGREQYF. The CDR3 DNA is TGCGCCAGCAGTGAGGCCGGGCGAGAGCAGTACTTC.

The chain couples TRBV28 to TRBJ1-2, with D possibly being TRBD1 (5 bases). Germline values: CDR1 MDHEN, CDR2 SYDVKM. The CDR3 is 14 amino acids. The V end lost 10 bases, the J end lost 7 bases, and 22 bases lay between the germline ends. The DNA of the CDR3 is TGTGCCACCTATGTAGAAACGGGACGGAGTGGCTACACCTTC. It encodes CATYVETGRSGYTF.

The chain joins TRBV28 to TRBJ1-5; 8 bases match TRBD1. CDR3 size: 15 residues. The germline V gene encodes CDR1 MDHEN and CDR2 SYDVKM. The J segment lost 5 bases and the V segment lost 4 bases, leaving 7 bases of the junction unmatched. CDR3 sequence reads: CASSYPRGPDQPQHF. CDR3 DNA sequence: TGTGCCAGCAGTTACCCCAGGGGGCCCGATCAGCCCCAGCATTTT.

DNA of the CDR3: TGTGCCAGTCTACTCAGGGGAAATGTGCAGCCCCAGCATTTT. This translates into CASLLRGNVQPQHF. The rearrangement uses TRBV19 and TRBJ1-5, with D possibly matching TRBD1 (6 bases). The V end was cut by 8 bases, the J end by 7 bases, with 18 bases between. Looked up from germline, CDR1 is LNHDA and CDR2 is SQIVND (reference sequence). CDR3 length: 14 residues.

The chain joins TRBV4-1 to TRBJ1-1; a possible D gene is TRBD1 (6 bases). V was clipped by 7 bases and J by 4 bases, with 28 bases between them. CDR1 and CDR2 from the germline V gene are MGHRA and YSYEKL. The CDR3 consists of 18 residues. This CDR3 reads CASTPGADISSGGTEAFF. CDR3 nucleotides: TGCGCCAGCACCCCAGGGGCGGATATCTCGTCTGGGGGCACTGAAGCTTTCTTT.

This clone was seen once. At one end the junction does not follow the germline gene, possibly because of a read error. The chain joins TRBV28 to TRBJ2-5, with 13 positions matching TRBD2. The germline gives CDR1 MDHEN, CDR2 SYDVKM. The CDR3 consists of 15 residues. In DNA, the CDR3 is TGTGCCAGCAGCCCAGACGGACTAGCGGGAGATGAGCAGCACTTC. Encoded protein: CASSPDGLAGDEQHF.

The chain has TRBV18 and TRBJ1-5; D call uncertain. Germline CDR1 is KGHSH and CDR2 is LQKENI. V was pared by 3 bases and J by 1 base, with 4 bases between. The CDR3 sequence is 13 residues long. The CDR3 loop is CASSPDSNQPQHF. Here the CDR3 DNA reads TGTGCCAGCTCACCGGACAGCAATCAGCCCCAGCATTTT. The whole variable domain, remainder taken from reference TRBV18 and TRBJ1-5, is NAGVMQNPRHLVRRRGQEARLRCSPMKGHSHVYWYRQLPEEGLKFMVYLQKENIIDESGMPKERFSAEFPKEGPSILRIQQVVRGDSAAYFCASSPDSNQPQHFGDGTRLSIL.

The V gene is TRBV7-9, the J gene TRBJ1-1, with TRBD1 matching 8 bases. Germline assignment: CDR1 SEHNR and CDR2 FQNEAQ (reference sequence). The junction had 4 bases not matched to a gene; V was cut back by 4 bases and J by 3 bases. The CDR3 runs 14 residues. The CDR3: CASSSGGWDTEAFF. CDR3 in DNA: TGTGCCAGCAGCTCAGGGGGCTGGGACACTGAAGCTTTCTTT. The full variable domain, rest sourced from reference TRBV7-9 and TRBJ1-1, is DTGVSQNPRHKITKRGQNVTFRCDPISEHNRLYWYRQTLGQGPEFLTYFQNEAQLEKSRLLSDRFSAERPKGSFSTLEIQRTEQGDSAMYLCASSSGGWDTEAFFGQGTRLTVV.

In its sample, this clone was seen a few times. V gene TRBV19 combines with J gene TRBJ1-5; 10 bases match TRBD1. With 10 bases clipped from V and 4 bases from J, the junction kept 10 bases outside the gene matches. Germline V gene sequence: CDR1 LNHDA, CDR2 SQIVND (reference sequence). The CDR3 is 15 amino acids. In DNA form, the CDR3 reads TGTGCCACTAGGGGACAGGGGAGGAATAATCAGCCCCAGCATTTT. Protein sequence: CATRGQGRNNQPQHF.

The table lists this clone with a few counts. The chain combines TRBV6-1 with TRBJ2-7, with D possibly TRBD1 on 6 matching bases. Trimming took 6 bases from V and 6 from J, leaving 15 bases between them. The CDR3 extends over 13 amino acids. Looked up from germline, CDR1 is MNHNS and CDR2 is SASEGT. The CDR3 coding sequence is TGTGCCAGCAGCCGGGAAATGGGGGCCGAGCAGTACTTC. Encoded protein: CASSREMGAEQYF.